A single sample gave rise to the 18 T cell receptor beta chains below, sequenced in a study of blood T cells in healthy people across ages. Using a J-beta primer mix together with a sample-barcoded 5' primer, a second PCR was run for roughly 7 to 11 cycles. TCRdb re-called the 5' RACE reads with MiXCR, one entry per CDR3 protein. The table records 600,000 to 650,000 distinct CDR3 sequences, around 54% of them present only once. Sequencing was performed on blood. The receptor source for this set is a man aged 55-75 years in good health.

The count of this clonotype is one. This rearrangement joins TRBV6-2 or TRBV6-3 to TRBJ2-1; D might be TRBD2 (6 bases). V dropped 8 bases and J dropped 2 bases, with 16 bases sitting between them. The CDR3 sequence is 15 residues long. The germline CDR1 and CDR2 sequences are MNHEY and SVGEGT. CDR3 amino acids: CASLTSAGTYNEQFF. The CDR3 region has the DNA TGTGCCAGCCTGACTAGTGCGGGAACCTACAATGAGCAGTTCTTC.

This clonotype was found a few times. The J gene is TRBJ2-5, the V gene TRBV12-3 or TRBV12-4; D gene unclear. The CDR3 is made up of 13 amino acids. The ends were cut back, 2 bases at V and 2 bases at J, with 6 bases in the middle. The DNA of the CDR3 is TGTGCCAGCAGTTTAACACGTCAAGAGACCCAGTACTTC. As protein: CASSLTRQETQYF.

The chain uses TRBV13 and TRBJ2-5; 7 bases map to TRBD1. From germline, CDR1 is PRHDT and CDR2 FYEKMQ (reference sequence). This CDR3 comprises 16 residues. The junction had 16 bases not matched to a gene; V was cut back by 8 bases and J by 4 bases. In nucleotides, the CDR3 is TGTGCCAGCTTGAAGAGGGGCAGGGGGTATCGAGAGACCCAGTACTTC. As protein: CASLKRGRGYRETQYF.

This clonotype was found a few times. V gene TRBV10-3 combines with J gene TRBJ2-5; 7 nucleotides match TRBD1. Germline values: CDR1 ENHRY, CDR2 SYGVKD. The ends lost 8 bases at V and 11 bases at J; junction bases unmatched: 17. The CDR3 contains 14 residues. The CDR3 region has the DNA TGTGCCATCCAGCACGGGACAGTATACAATGAGCAGTACTTC. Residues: CAIQHGTVYNEQYF.

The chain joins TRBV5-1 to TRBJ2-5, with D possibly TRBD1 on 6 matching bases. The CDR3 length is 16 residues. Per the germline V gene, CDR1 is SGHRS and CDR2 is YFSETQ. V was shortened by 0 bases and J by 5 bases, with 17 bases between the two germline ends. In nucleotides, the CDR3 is TGCGCCAGCAGCTTGGGTTCGACAGGCCAAAAGGAGACCCAGTACTTC. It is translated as CASSLGSTGQKETQYF.

CDR3 sequence reads: CASSFALSSSAEAFF. CDR3 bases: TGCGCCAGCAGCTTTGCCCTATCATCGAGTGCTGAAGCTTTCTTT. The chain couples TRBV5-1 to TRBJ1-1; D is uncertain. Deletions cut 2 bases from V and 6 bases from J, with 17 bases between. CDR1 is SGHRS and CDR2 is YFSETQ in the germline V gene. The CDR3 is 15 amino acids.

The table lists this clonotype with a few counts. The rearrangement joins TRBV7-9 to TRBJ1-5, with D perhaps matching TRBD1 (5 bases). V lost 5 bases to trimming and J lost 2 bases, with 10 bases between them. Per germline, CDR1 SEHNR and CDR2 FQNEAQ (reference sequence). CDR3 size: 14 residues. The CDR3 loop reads CASSPMGGNQPQHF. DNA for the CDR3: TGTGCCAGCAGCCCGATGGGGGGCAATCAGCCCCAGCATTTT.

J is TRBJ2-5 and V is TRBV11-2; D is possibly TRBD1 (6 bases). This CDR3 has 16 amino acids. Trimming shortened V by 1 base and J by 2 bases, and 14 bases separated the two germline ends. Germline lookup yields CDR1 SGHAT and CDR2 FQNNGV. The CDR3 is CASSLGRTGTQETQYF. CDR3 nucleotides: TGTGCCAGCAGCTTAGGGCGGACCGGGACACAAGAGACCCAGTACTTC. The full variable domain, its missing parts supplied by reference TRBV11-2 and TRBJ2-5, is EAGVAQSPRYKIIEKRQSVAFWCNPISGHATLYWYQQILGQGPKLLIQFQNNGVVDDSQLPKDRFSAERLKGVDSTLKIQPAKLEDSAVYLCASSLGRTGTQETQYFGPGTRLLVL.

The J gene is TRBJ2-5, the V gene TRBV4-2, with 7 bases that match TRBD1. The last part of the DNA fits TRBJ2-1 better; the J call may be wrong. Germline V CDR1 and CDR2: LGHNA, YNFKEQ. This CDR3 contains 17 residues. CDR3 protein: CASSQDPRDSPQETQFF. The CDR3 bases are TGTGCCAGCAGCCAAGATCCCCGGGACAGCCCACAAGAGACCCAGTTCTTC.

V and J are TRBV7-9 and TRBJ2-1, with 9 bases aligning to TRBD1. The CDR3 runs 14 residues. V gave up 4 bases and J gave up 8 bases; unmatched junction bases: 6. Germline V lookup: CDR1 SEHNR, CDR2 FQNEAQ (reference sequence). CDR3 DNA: TGTGCCAGCAGCTACGGACAGGGGTTACATGAGCAGTTCTTC. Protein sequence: CASSYGQGLHEQFF.

In nucleotides, the CDR3 is TGCAGCGTTGAATTGGGGGTTAACTATGGCTACACCTTC. It is translated as CSVELGVNYGYTF. The chain combines TRBV29-1 with TRBJ1-2; TRBD1 is a possible D gene (5 bases). V lost 2 bases and J 1 base, leaving 8 bases between the germline ends. Germline CDR1 reads SQVTM; CDR2 reads ANQGSEA. The CDR3 is 13 amino acids. Looking up the rest from reference TRBV29-1 and TRBJ1-2 gives the full variable domain: SAVISQKPSRDICQRGTSLTIQCQVDSQVTMMFWYRQQPGQSLTLIATANQGSEATYESGFVIDKFPISRPNLTFSTLTVSNMSPEDSSIYLCSVELGVNYGYTFGSGTRLTVV.

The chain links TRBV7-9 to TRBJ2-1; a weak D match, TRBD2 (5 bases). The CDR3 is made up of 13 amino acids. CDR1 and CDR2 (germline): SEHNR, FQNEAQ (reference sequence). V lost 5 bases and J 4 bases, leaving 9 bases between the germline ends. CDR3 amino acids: CASSVGEYNEQFF. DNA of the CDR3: TGTGCCAGCAGCGTCGGGGAGTACAATGAGCAGTTCTTC.

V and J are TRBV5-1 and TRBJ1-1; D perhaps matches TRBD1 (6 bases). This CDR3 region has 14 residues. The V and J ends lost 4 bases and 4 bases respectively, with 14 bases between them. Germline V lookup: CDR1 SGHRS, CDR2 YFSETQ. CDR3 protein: CASSGRGMATEAFF. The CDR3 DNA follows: TGCGCCAGCAGCGGCAGGGGCATGGCCACTGAAGCTTTCTTT.

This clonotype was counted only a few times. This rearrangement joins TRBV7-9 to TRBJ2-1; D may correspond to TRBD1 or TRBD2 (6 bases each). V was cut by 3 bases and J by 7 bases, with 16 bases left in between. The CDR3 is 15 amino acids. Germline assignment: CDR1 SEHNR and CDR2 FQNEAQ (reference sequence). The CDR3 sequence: CASSFKKGGKNEQFF. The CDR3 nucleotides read TGTGCCAGCAGCTTTAAAAAGGGGGGAAAGAATGAGCAGTTCTTC. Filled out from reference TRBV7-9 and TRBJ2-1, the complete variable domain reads DTGVSQNPRHKITKRGQNVTFRCDPISEHNRLYWYRQTLGQGPEFLTYFQNEAQLEKSRLLSDRFSAERPKGSFSTLEIQRTEQGDSAMYLCASSFKKGGKNEQFFGPGTRLTVL.

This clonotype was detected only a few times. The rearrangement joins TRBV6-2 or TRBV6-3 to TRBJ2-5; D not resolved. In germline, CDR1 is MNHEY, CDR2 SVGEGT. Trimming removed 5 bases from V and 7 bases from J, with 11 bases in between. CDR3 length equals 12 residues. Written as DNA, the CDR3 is TGTGCCAGCAGTACCCCACCAGGGACCCAGTACTTC. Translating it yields CASSTPPGTQYF.

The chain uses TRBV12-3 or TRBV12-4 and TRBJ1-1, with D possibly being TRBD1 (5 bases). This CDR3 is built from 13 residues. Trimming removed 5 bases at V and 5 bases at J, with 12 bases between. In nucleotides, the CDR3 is TGTGCCAGCAGTCGCGTCGGGACGACTGAAGCTTTCTTT. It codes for CASSRVGTTEAFF.

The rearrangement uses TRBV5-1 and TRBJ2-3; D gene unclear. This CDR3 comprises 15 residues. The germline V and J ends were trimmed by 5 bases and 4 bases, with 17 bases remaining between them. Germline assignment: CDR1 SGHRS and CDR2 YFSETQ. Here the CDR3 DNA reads TGCGCCAGCAGTAGGGAACCCAGAGGCGCAGATACGCAGTATTTT. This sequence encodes CASSREPRGADTQYF.

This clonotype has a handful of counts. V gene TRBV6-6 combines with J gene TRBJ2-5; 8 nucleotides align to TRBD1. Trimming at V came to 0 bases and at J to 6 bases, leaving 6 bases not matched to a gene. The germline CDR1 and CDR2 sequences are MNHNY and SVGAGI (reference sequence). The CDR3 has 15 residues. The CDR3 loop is CASSYSHRGDKTQYF. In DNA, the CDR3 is TGTGCCAGCAGTTACTCACACAGGGGGGATAAGACCCAGTACTTC.